This T cell receptor (beta chain) was captured in a study of long-term antiretroviral therapy in people with HIV. Study context: The oldest samples precede the 2015 immediate-ART recommendation by about a decade.

This clone was counted once. The antigen is unknown. V trimming: 4 bases; J trimming: 2 bases; junction bases outside the gene matches: 9. CDR3 length equals 18 residues. Germline CDR1 and CDR2: MGHRA and YSYEKL. Version v3.0 of the immunoSEQ assay was performed at survey level. TCRdb's copy holds only in-frame clones and misses some; the assay was immunoSEQ multiplex PCR. The table lists about 11,000 clones, around four fifths of them singletons, with around 20% in the top ten. Samples held roughly 0.85-11 million cryopreserved PBMC, and DNA extraction followed. Study-wide findings and caveats: Despite increasing after ART, diversity remained lower than that of transplant donor controls. At every time point, clones expanded before ART dominated the repertoire.

This material consisted of unsorted PBMCs, taken roughly 7 years after starting antiretroviral therapy. The sequence was collected from a man aged 45-65 years with HIV. The chain carries TRBV4-1 and TRBJ2-7; 15 bases fit TRBD2. CDR3 region: CASSPFGLAGGATYEQYF. For the CDR3, the DNA is TGCGCCAGCAGCCCTTTTGGACTAGCGGGGGGGGCAACCTACGAGCAGTACTTC.